This T cell receptor beta chain was recorded in a study of OX40 agonist ivuxolimab in advanced cancers. The table came from immunoSEQ multiplex PCR; TCRdb's copy has only in-frame clones and leaves some out. The sample holds 15,000 to 25,000 clones; around 79% are singletons and the top ten take around 20%. The CDR3 extends over 14 amino acids. Germline CDR1 is SNHLY and CDR2 is FYNNEI. V lost 4 bases, J lost 3 bases, and 1 base stayed unmatched. This sequence originates from an adult with an advanced solid tumor such as melanoma, head and neck, liver or kidney cancer. The chain couples TRBV2 to TRBJ2-1, with TRBD1 matching over 9 bases. The input for sequencing was CD4+ or CD8+ T cells sorted from blood, taken in a trial of the OX40 agonist ivuxolimab. The CDR3 nucleotides are TGTGCCAGCAGTGGGGGACAGGGCTACAATGAGCAGTTCTTC. Translation: CASSGGQGYNEQFF.